The 30 T cell receptor beta chains reported below all come from one sample, sequenced in a study of T-cell memory formation after mild COVID-19. TCRdb re-derived calls from the 5' RACE reads in MiXCR, one entry per CDR3 protein. The sample includes 200,000 to 250,000 distinct CDR3 sequences, roughly 10% of them seen just once. Sequenced sample: PBMCs or a T cell subset sorted from them (not recorded which). The origin of the receptors is a man younger than 30 who had mild COVID-19 (a few samples of this study predate the infection). Cell type and time point are not known.

The V and J genes are TRBV7-9 and TRBJ1-6; 9 nucleotides line up with TRBD1. Trimming took 1 base from V and 10 from J; bases not matched to a gene: 5. CDR1 SEHNR and CDR2 FQNEAQ come from the germline V gene (reference sequence). The CDR3 extends over 15 amino acids. The CDR3: CASSLGQGVSSPLHF. As DNA, the CDR3 is TGTGCCAGCAGCTTAGGACAGGGGGTTAGCTCACCCCTCCACTTT. The variable domain in full, with the rest retrieved from reference TRBV7-9 and TRBJ1-6, is DTGVSQNPRHKITKRGQNVTFRCDPISEHNRLYWYRQTLGQGPEFLTYFQNEAQLEKSRLLSDRFSAERPKGSFSTLEIQRTEQGDSAMYLCASSLGQGVSSPLHFGNGTRLTVT.

This clonotype has just a few counts. J is TRBJ1-2 and V is TRBV13, with D possibly matching TRBD1 (6 bases). Germline CDR1 PRHDT, CDR2 FYEKMQ (reference sequence). The germline V and J ends were trimmed by 3 bases and 3 bases, with 11 bases remaining between them. The CDR3 totals 14 residues. Here the CDR3 reads CASSFNRVDYGYTF. The CDR3 DNA reads as TGTGCCAGCAGCTTCAACAGGGTTGACTATGGCTACACCTTC.

This clonotype has only a few counts. V usage is TRBV5-4 and J usage is TRBJ2-1; D possibly corresponds to TRBD2 (5 bases). The length of the CDR3 is 16 residues. CDR1 SGHNT and CDR2 YYREEE come from the germline V gene (reference sequence). The ends were cut back, 1 base at V and 3 bases at J, with 14 bases in the middle. The CDR3 protein is CASSLNSGNYYNEQFF. As DNA, the CDR3 is TGTGCCAGCAGCTTGAACAGCGGCAACTACTACAATGAGCAGTTCTTC.

The sample holds a few counts of this clonotype. The rearrangement joins TRBV4-3 to TRBJ1-2; 12 nucleotides line up with TRBD1. Germline V gene data show CDR1 as LGHNA and CDR2 as YSLEER. V shed 2 bases, J shed 8 bases, and the junction held 12 bases outside the gene matches. This CDR3 region has 17 residues. DNA of the CDR3: TGCGCCAGCAGCCAAAGGGGTCCGGGACAGGGGGCCGGCGGCTACACCTTC. Translated, it gives CASSQRGPGQGAGGYTF.

The chain recombines TRBV5-1 with TRBJ2-5; 7 nucleotides align to TRBD1. With 0 bases clipped from V and 5 bases from J, the junction kept 4 bases outside the gene matches. Per germline, CDR1 SGHRS and CDR2 YFSETQ. This CDR3 region has 14 residues. The CDR3 protein is CASSLGGGAETQYF. CDR3 bases: TGCGCCAGCAGCTTGGGAGGGGGCGCGGAGACCCAGTACTTC. Filled out from reference TRBV5-1 and TRBJ2-5, the complete variable domain reads KAGVTQTPRYLIKTRGQQVTLSCSPISGHRSVSWYQQTPGQGLQFLFEYFSETQRNKGNFPGRFSGRQFSNSRSEMNVSTLELGDSALYLCASSLGGGAETQYFGPGTRLLVL.

The chain combines TRBV19 with TRBJ1-5; D remains ambiguous. The ends were cut back, 0 bases at V and 9 bases at J, with 9 bases in the middle. The CDR3 spans 13 residues. From germline, CDR1 is LNHDA and CDR2 SQIVND (reference sequence). The CDR3 sequence is CASSIDLRLPQHF. CDR3 nucleotide sequence: TGTGCCAGTAGTATAGATCTTAGGCTGCCCCAGCATTTT.

This clonotype was seen a few times. The V call is TRBV21-1, the J call TRBJ2-7; the table assigns TRBD1, which was not confirmed against the DNA. TRBV21-1 is a documented pseudogene. CDR3 length: 15 residues. CDR3 amino acids: CANNDLGAHSDEQYV. Written as DNA, the CDR3 is TGTGCCAATAACGACTTGGGGGCGCATTCTGACGAGCAGTACGTC.

At least ten counts were recorded for this clonotype. The chain joins TRBV15 to TRBJ2-1; either TRBD1 or TRBD2 may supply D (5 bases each). There are 17 residues in the CDR3. In germline, CDR1 is LNHNV, CDR2 YYDKDF (reference sequence). Trimming shortened V by 0 bases and J by 4 bases, and 16 bases separated the two germline ends. In DNA form, the CDR3 reads TGTGCCACCAGCAGAGACGCAGGGACCCAACCGTACAATGAGCAGTTCTTC. Amino acid sequence: CATSRDAGTQPYNEQFF.

This clonotype was found a few times. The rearrangement links TRBV10-3 to TRBJ2-5; D gene uncertain. The CDR3 runs to 12 residues. Per germline, CDR1 ENHRY and CDR2 SYGVKD. Deletions cut 7 bases from V and 2 bases from J, with 8 bases between. The DNA of the CDR3 is TGTGCCATCAAAAGGGAACAAGAGACCCAGTACTTC. Protein: CAIKREQETQYF.

The rearrangement joins TRBV5-4 to TRBJ2-5, with D possibly TRBD1 on 6 matching bases. The CDR3 covers 17 residues. Looked up from germline, CDR1 is SGHNT and CDR2 is YYREEE (reference sequence). V was trimmed by 0 bases and J by 5 bases, leaving 20 bases between them. The CDR3 bases are TGTGCCAGCAGCTTGGGGCAGGGGTTTGTTAGTACGGAGACCCAGTACTTC. As protein: CASSLGQGFVSTETQYF.

This clonotype turned up a few times. This chain links TRBV11-2 with TRBJ2-5; no definite D call. Germline CDR1 reads SGHAT; CDR2 reads FQNNGV. CDR3 length: 14 residues. The V and J ends lost 0 bases and 4 bases respectively, with 9 bases between them. The CDR3 spells CASSLEGITETQYF. As DNA, the CDR3 is TGTGCCAGCAGCTTAGAGGGGATCACAGAGACCCAGTACTTC.

This clonotype has just a few counts. The genes are TRBV7-3 and TRBJ2-3; perhaps TRBD2 as D (5 bases). Germline values: CDR1 SGHTA, CDR2 FQGTGA. The CDR3 sequence is 16 residues long. V dropped 4 bases and J dropped 2 bases, with 16 bases sitting between them. In DNA form, the CDR3 reads TGTGCCAGCAGCTCGGGATCCGACTATTTCACAGATACGCAGTATTTT. Encoded protein: CASSSGSDYFTDTQYF.

The CDR3 DNA reads TGTGCCAGCAGCTCTCCTGGGGGCAGGGTTGGCTACACCTTC. Amino acids: CASSSPGGRVGYTF. The V call is TRBV7-2, the J call TRBJ1-2; a weak D match, TRBD1 (6 bases). Trimming took off 4 bases at V and 7 bases at J, with 16 bases between the two ends. The germline gives CDR1 SGHTA, CDR2 FQGNSA. This CDR3 spans 14 amino acids.

By share, this clonotype ranks as medium-sized. This chain joins TRBV7-9 and TRBJ2-4; 9 positions agree with TRBD2. Germline assignment: CDR1 SEHNR and CDR2 FQNEAQ (reference sequence). The CDR3 is 16 amino acids. The V gene end was trimmed by 5 bases and the J gene end by 0 bases; junction bases not matched to a gene: 5. This CDR3 is CASSASGGLAKNIQYF. As DNA, the CDR3 is TGTGCCAGCAGCGCCAGCGGGGGGCTAGCCAAAAACATTCAGTACTTC.

This clonotype was seen a handful of times. This sequence joins TRBV4-3 and TRBJ2-5; maybe TRBD2 (6 bases). Between the trimmed V and J ends, which lost 4 bases and 2 bases, there was a span of 20 bases. The CDR3 has 17 residues. The V gene's germline CDR1 is LGHNA and CDR2 YSLEER. CDR3 sequence (DNA): TGCGCCAGCAGCCGGCATTATGGAGTAGCGGCACAAGAGACCCAGTACTTC. Its translation: CASSRHYGVAAQETQYF.

The V call is TRBV7-9, the J call TRBJ1-6; D is unresolved. The V end lost 5 bases, the J end lost 6 bases, and 17 bases lay between the germline ends. The CDR3 is 16 amino acids. CDR1 is SEHNR and CDR2 is FQNEAQ in the germline V gene (reference sequence). CDR3 sequence: CASSHTARVGNSPLHF. As DNA, the CDR3 is TGTGCCAGCAGCCATACAGCCCGGGTCGGTAATTCACCCCTCCACTTT. The entire variable domain, with the rest obtained from reference TRBV7-9 and TRBJ1-6, is as follows: DTGVSQNPRHKITKRGQNVTFRCDPISEHNRLYWYRQTLGQGPEFLTYFQNEAQLEKSRLLSDRFSAERPKGSFSTLEIQRTEQGDSAMYLCASSHTARVGNSPLHFGNGTRLTVT.

The sample holds a few counts of this clonotype. The chain recombines TRBV5-1 with TRBJ1-4; tentative D call: TRBD1 (5 bases). Germline-derived CDR1 and CDR2 are SGHRS and YFSETQ. This CDR3 is built from 14 residues. Trimming took 1 base from V and 8 from J, leaving 12 bases between them. The CDR3 sequence: CASSLTGRAEKLFF. DNA for the CDR3: TGCGCCAGCAGCTTGACGGGACGGGCGGAAAAACTGTTTTTT.

This clonotype came up many times. This chain uses TRBV5-1 with TRBJ2-2; D gene unclear. V gave up 2 bases and J gave up 4 bases, with 9 bases separating them. Germline V gene data show CDR1 as SGHRS and CDR2 as YFSETQ. CDR3 length: 14 amino acids. CDR3 DNA: TGCGCCAGCAGCTTAAATCCAGGCACCGGGGAGCTGTTTTTT. It codes for CASSLNPGTGELFF.

V gene TRBV7-2 combines with J gene TRBJ2-7; 11 nucleotides align to TRBD2. Germline CDR1 and CDR2: SGHTA and FQGNSA. The CDR3 loop spans 14 amino acids. V dropped 6 bases and J dropped 3; count of bases not matched to a gene: 4. The CDR3 bases are TGTGCCAGCAGTCCTAGCGGGGGGAACTACGAGCAGTACTTC. Residues: CASSPSGGNYEQYF. The full variable domain, with the rest looked up from reference TRBV7-2 and TRBJ2-7, is GAGVSQSPSNKVTEKGKDVELRCDPISGHTALYWYRQSLGQGLEFLIYFQGNSAPDKSGLPSDRFSAERTGGSVSTLTIQRTQQEDSAVYLCASSPSGGNYEQYFGPGTRLTVT.

This rearrangement joins TRBV3-1 to TRBJ1-5; D is perhaps TRBD1 (6 bases). Germline assignment: CDR1 LGHDT and CDR2 YNNKEL (reference sequence). Trimming took 4 bases from V and 3 from J, leaving 7 bases between them. The CDR3 loop spans 13 amino acids. CDR3 in DNA: TGTGCCAGCAGCCGGGACATCAATCAGCCCCAGCATTTT. Protein sequence: CASSRDINQPQHF.

This clonotype was seen ten or more times. This chain uses TRBV5-1 with TRBJ2-1; 12 bases are a match to TRBD2. Germline loops: CDR1 SGHRS, CDR2 YFSETQ. Trimming cost V 7 bases and J 4 bases; bases outside gene matches: 3. This CDR3 spans 14 amino acids. The CDR3, as DNA: TGCGCCAGCGGAGGGACTAGCGGGTACAATGAGCAGTTCTTC. This encodes CASGGTSGYNEQFF.

The genes are TRBV12-3 or TRBV12-4 and TRBJ2-3; D uncertain. The CDR3 consists of 13 residues. V was trimmed by 4 bases and J by 3 bases, leaving 8 bases between them. CDR3 DNA: TGTGCCAGCAGTTCCCAGGAAACAGATACGCAGTATTTT. Protein product: CASSSQETDTQYF.

V and J are TRBV4-3 and TRBJ2-1; 8 bases are a match to TRBD2. Germline values: CDR1 LGHNA, CDR2 YSLEER. The CDR3 is made up of 18 amino acids. V was pared by 0 bases and J by 6 bases, with 13 bases of the junction left unmatched. The CDR3 DNA is TGCGCCAGCAGCCAAGATTCCCTGGGCGGGGGGTCGGGCAATGAGCAGTTCTTC. Its translation is CASSQDSLGGGSGNEQFF.

This sequence joins TRBV23-1 and TRBJ2-3; TRBD1 agrees at 8 bases. TRBV23-1 is treated as an ORF (open reading frame) with a function not yet certain. This CDR3 has 13 residues. The V and J ends lost 3 bases and 4 bases, in that order; junction bases with no gene match: 0. The CDR3 is CASSQDRADTQYF. The CDR3 DNA follows: TGCGCCAGCAGTCAGGACAGGGCAGATACGCAGTATTTT.

This clonotype was observed a few times. This chain connects TRBV4-3 to TRBJ2-3, with 10 bases aligning to TRBD2. V lost 1 base and J lost 0; bases outside the gene matches: 1. The CDR3 runs to 16 residues. Looked up from germline, CDR1 is LGHNA and CDR2 is YSLEER. As DNA, the CDR3 is TGCGCCAGCAGCCAAGCAGCGGGGGGGAGCACAGATACGCAGTATTTT. This sequence encodes CASSQAAGGSTDTQYF.

CDR3 sequence reads: CASSLAPGVGEQYV. The CDR3, as DNA: TGTGCCAGCAGCTTAGCCCCGGGGGTGGGTGAGCAGTACGTC. The chain has TRBV7-8 and TRBJ2-7; a possible D gene is TRBD2 (6 bases). The CDR3 consists of 14 residues. Deletions cut 0 bases from V and 7 bases from J, with 13 bases between. Germline V gives CDR1 SGHVS, CDR2 FQNEAQ.

This clonotype was seen a few times. Germline is not matched at one junction end, which may reflect a read error. V and J are TRBV5-1 and TRBJ2-6; weak D call: TRBD2 (6 bases). The length of the CDR3 is 16 residues. Germline V gene lookup returns CDR1 SGHRS and CDR2 YFSETQ. The CDR3 region has the DNA TGCGCCAGCAGCTTGGATCCAGGGACTGGGACCAACGTCCTGACTTTC. Translated, it gives CASSLDPGTGTNVLTF.

With respect to this clonotype: Germline is not matched at one junction end, which may reflect a read error. This chain links TRBV7-7 with TRBJ2-1; no clear D gene. The CDR3 loop spans 14 amino acids. CDR1 SSHAT and CDR2 FNYEAQ come from the germline V gene (reference sequence). The CDR3 nucleotides read TGTGCTAGCAGCCGCCGGGCCGTCGACCAGGAGCAGTTCTTC. This sequence encodes CASSRRAVDQEQFF. Full variable domain (outside the CDR3, taken from reference TRBV7-7 and TRBJ2-1): GAGVSQSPRYKVTKRGQDVTLRCDPISSHATLYWYQQALGQGPEFLTYFNYEAQPDKSGLPSDRFSAERPEGSISTLTIQRTEQRDSAMYRCASSRRAVDQEQFFGPGTRLTVL.

This clonotype was recorded a few times. This sequence joins TRBV7-2 and TRBJ2-1; 15 nucleotides align to TRBD2. CDR3 length: 15 residues. Unmatched junction bases numbered 12, after V lost 8 bases and J lost 13 bases. Germline V gene sequence: CDR1 SGHTA, CDR2 FQGNSA. CDR3 amino acids: CASSAGPGLAGGQFF. The CDR3, as DNA: TGTGCCAGCTCCGCGGGCCCGGGACTAGCGGGGGGCCAGTTCTTC.

There are a few counts of this clonotype. The V and J genes are TRBV4-3 and TRBJ2-3; the D gene is possibly TRBD1 (5 bases). The length of the CDR3 is 14 residues. Germline lookup yields CDR1 LGHNA and CDR2 YSLEER. V was shortened by 4 bases and J by 10 bases, with 18 bases between the two germline ends. The DNA for the CDR3 is TGCGCCAGCAGCCCGACCATTGGCAGGGCAGCGCAGTATTTT. Translated: CASSPTIGRAAQYF.